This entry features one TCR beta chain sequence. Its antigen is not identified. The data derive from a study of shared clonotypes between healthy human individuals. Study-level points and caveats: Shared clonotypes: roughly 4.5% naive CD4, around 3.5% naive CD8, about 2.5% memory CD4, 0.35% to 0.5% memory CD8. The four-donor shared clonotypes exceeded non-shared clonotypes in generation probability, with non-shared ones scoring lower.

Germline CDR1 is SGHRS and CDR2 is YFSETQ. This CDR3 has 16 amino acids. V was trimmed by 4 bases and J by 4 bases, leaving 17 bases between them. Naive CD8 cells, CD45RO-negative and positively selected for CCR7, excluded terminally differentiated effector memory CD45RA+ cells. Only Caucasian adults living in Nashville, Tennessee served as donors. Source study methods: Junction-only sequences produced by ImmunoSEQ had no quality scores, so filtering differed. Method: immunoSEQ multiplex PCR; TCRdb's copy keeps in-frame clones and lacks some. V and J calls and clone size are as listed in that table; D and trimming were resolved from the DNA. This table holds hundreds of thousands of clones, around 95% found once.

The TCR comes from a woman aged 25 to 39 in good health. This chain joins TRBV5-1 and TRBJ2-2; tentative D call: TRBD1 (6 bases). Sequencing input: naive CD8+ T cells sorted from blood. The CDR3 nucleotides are TGCGCCAGCAGCCACTATGGGGGCGGGCCCACCGGGGAGCTGTTTTTT. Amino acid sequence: CASSHYGGGPTGELFF.